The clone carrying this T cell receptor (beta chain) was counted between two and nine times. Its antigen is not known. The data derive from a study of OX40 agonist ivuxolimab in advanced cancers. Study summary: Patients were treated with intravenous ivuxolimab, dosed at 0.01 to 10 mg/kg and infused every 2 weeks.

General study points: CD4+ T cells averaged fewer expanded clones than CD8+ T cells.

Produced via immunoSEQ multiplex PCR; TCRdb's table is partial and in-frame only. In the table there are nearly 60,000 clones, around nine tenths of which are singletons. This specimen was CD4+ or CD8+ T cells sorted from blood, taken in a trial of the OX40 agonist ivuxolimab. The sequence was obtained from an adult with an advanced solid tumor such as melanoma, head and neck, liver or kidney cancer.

CDR3 sequence: CAWSRRASQETQYF. CDR3 in DNA: TGTGCCTGGAGTAGACGGGCGTCCCAAGAGACCCAGTACTTC. The J gene is TRBJ2-5, the V gene TRBV30; D is unclear. Germline CDR1 reads GTSNPN; CDR2 reads SVGIG (reference sequence). The germline V and J ends were trimmed by 2 bases and 1 base, with 11 bases remaining between them. The CDR3 is 14 amino acids.